Below are 16 T cell receptor beta chains sequenced from a single sample in a study of shared clonotypes between healthy human individuals. Generated by immunoSEQ multiplex PCR, the TCRdb table keeps only in-frame clones and is missing some. The sample has about 1 million clones; approximately 72% are singletons. The sample was memory CD4+ T cells sorted from blood. Stated subset: CD45RA-negative fraction. Receptor source: a man aged 18 to 29 in good health.

The rearrangement joins TRBV6-8 to TRBJ1-3; 8 nucleotides line up with TRBD1. CDR1 is MNHGY and CDR2 is SAAAGT in the germline V gene. V shed 6 bases, J shed 5 bases, and the junction held 9 bases outside the gene matches. CDR3 length equals 15 residues. CDR3 protein: CASRGRTGTRNTIYF. CDR3 in DNA: TGTGCCAGCAGGGGAAGGACAGGGACTCGAAACACCATATATTTT.

This clone has only a few counts. The chain couples TRBV13 to TRBJ1-1; 7 positions agree with TRBD1. This CDR3 is built from 14 residues. V lost 3 bases to trimming and J lost 1 base; unmatched junction nucleotides: 2. Germline CDR1 is PRHDT and CDR2 is FYEKMQ (reference sequence). The CDR3 is CASSLDRRNTEAFF. In DNA, the CDR3 is TGTGCCAGCAGCTTGGACAGGAGGAACACTGAAGCTTTCTTT.

This clone was picked up a small number of times. This chain uses TRBV19 with TRBJ1-3, with D uncertain. Trimming stripped 8 bases from V and 0 bases from J, with 8 bases between. There are 13 residues in the CDR3. Germline V gene sequence: CDR1 LNHDA, CDR2 SQIVND (reference sequence). The CDR3 loop reads CASSSDSGNTIYF. The CDR3 DNA is TGTGCCAGTTCGAGCGACTCTGGAAACACCATATATTTT.

A note on this clone: This sample includes further DNA sequences coding for the same CDR3. The chain couples TRBV11-2 to TRBJ2-1; perhaps TRBD2 as D (5 bases). CDR1 is SGHAT, CDR2 FQNNGV, per germline. The CDR3 has 13 residues. With 1 base removed from V and 4 bases from J, the gap between germline ends came to 5 bases. In DNA form, the CDR3 reads TGTGCCAGCAGCTTAGGACTATACAATGAGCAGTTCTTC. This gives the protein CASSLGLYNEQFF.

V usage is TRBV5-1 and J usage is TRBJ2-2, with D possibly being TRBD2 (5 bases). Germline values: CDR1 SGHRS, CDR2 YFSETQ. Trimming took 5 bases from V and 5 from J, leaving 7 bases between them. CDR3 length equals 12 residues. The CDR3 sequence: CASRTGTGELFF. CDR3 coding DNA: TGCGCCAGCAGGACGGGGACCGGGGAGCTGTTTTTT.

The rearrangement joins TRBV2 to TRBJ1-5; TRBD1 matches at 7 bases. Germline assignment: CDR1 SNHLY and CDR2 FYNNEI. The CDR3 is made up of 13 amino acids. J lost 6 bases, V lost 6 bases, and 5 bases had no gene match. The CDR3 here is CASRDREGQPQHF. In DNA form, the CDR3 reads TGTGCCAGCAGAGACAGGGAAGGTCAGCCCCAGCATTTT.

The chain is built from TRBV2 and TRBJ1-1; TRBD1 matches 7 bases. The J segment lost 2 bases and the V segment lost 7 bases, leaving 10 bases of the junction unmatched. Germline values: CDR1 SNHLY, CDR2 FYNNEI. The CDR3 has 15 residues. The CDR3 DNA reads TGTGCCAGCAAAGAGGGGACAGTCCGCAACACTGAAGCTTTCTTT. Its protein is CASKEGTVRNTEAFF. Drawing the rest from reference TRBV2 and TRBJ1-1, the complete variable domain is EPEVTQTPSHQVTQMGQEVILRCVPISNHLYFYWYRQILGQKVEFLVSFYNNEISEKSEIFDDQFSVERPDGSNFTLKIRSTKLEDSAMYFCASKEGTVRNTEAFFGQGTRLTVV.

This clone came up once. This chain joins TRBV5-1 and TRBJ2-2, with 9 bases matching TRBD1. The CDR3 has 15 residues. Germline V gene data show CDR1 as SGHRS and CDR2 as YFSETQ. The junction had 4 bases not matched to a gene; V was cut back by 3 bases and J by 4 bases. CDR3 DNA: TGCGCCAGCAGCTGGGACAGGGTGGGCACCGGGGAGCTGTTTTTT. Residues: CASSWDRVGTGELFF.

This clone showed up just once. The rearrangement uses TRBV7-9 and TRBJ2-6; D call uncertain. This CDR3 spans 17 amino acids. The germline gives CDR1 SEHNR, CDR2 FQNEAQ (reference sequence). The ends were cut back, 5 bases at V and 2 bases at J, with 16 bases in the middle. CDR3 residues: CASSARLQDAGANVLTF. DNA for the CDR3: TGTGCCAGCAGCGCCCGCCTTCAGGATGCTGGGGCCAACGTCCTGACTTTC.

There are many counts of this clone. The chain carries TRBV30 and TRBJ2-7; 7 nucleotides match TRBD1. V was pared by 8 bases and J by 5 bases, with 6 bases of the junction left unmatched. The V gene's germline CDR1 is GTSNPN and CDR2 SVGIG (reference sequence). The CDR3 has 11 residues. The CDR3 sequence: CARGTGDEQYF. The CDR3, as DNA: TGTGCCCGGGGCACAGGGGACGAGCAGTACTTC.

V and J are TRBV6-5 and TRBJ2-5; TRBD2 matches 13 bases. Per the germline V gene, CDR1 is MNHEY and CDR2 is SVGAGI. The CDR3 consists of 15 residues. Unmatched junction bases numbered 8, after V lost 10 bases and J lost 3 bases. CDR3 DNA sequence: TGTGCCACCCGGCGAGGACTAGCGGGGGAAGAGACCCAGTACTTC. This gives the protein CATRRGLAGEETQYF.

The chain employs TRBV28 and TRBJ2-4; 11 nucleotides agree with TRBD2. V dropped 1 base and J dropped 0; count of bases not matched to a gene: 14. The CDR3 covers 21 residues. Germline loops: CDR1 MDHEN, CDR2 SYDVKM. The CDR3 bases are TGTGCCAGCAGTTTATCCTCACCGGGACTAGCGGTATCGCCAGCCAAAAACATTCAGTACTTC. Encoded protein: CASSLSSPGLAVSPAKNIQYF.

The CDR3 loop reads CASSDKKATDTQYF. CDR3 coding DNA: TGTGCCAGCAGTGATAAAAAAGCCACAGATACGCAGTATTTT. The genes are TRBV2 and TRBJ2-3; D is uncertain. Trimming removed 3 bases at V and 2 bases at J, with 9 bases between. The CDR3 is 14 residues long. Germline CDR1 SNHLY, CDR2 FYNNEI.

Notes on this clone: Other nucleotide sequences from this sample produce the same CDR3. The V and J genes are TRBV5-4 and TRBJ1-3; no definite D call. V was cut by 0 bases and J by 1 base, with 5 bases left in between. The CDR3 has 14 residues. Germline CDR1 SGHNT, CDR2 YYREEE (reference sequence). CDR3 DNA: TGTGCCAGCAGCTTGGTCGGGTCTGGAAACACCATATATTTT. Translation: CASSLVGSGNTIYF.

The CDR3 spells CATSPALGIDTQYF. CDR3 coding DNA: TGTGCCACCTCACCGGCTCTCGGGATAGATACGCAGTATTTT. V gene TRBV28 combines with J gene TRBJ2-3; perhaps TRBD2 as D (5 bases). V lost 10 bases and J lost 5, with 19 bases in between. Germline V gives CDR1 MDHEN, CDR2 SYDVKM. This CDR3 contains 14 residues. Variable domain in full (rest from reference TRBV28 and TRBJ2-3): DVKVTQSSRYLVKRTGEKVFLECVQDMDHENMFWYRQDPGLGLRLIYFSYDVKMKEKGDIPEGYSVSREKKERFSLILESASTNQTSMYLCATSPALGIDTQYFGPGTRLTVL.

This clone was recorded a few times. This chain joins TRBV14 and TRBJ1-6; TRBD1 agrees at 10 bases. CDR3 length equals 16 residues. In germline, CDR1 is SGHDN, CDR2 FVKESK. With 4 bases clipped from V and 9 bases from J, the junction kept 9 bases outside the gene matches. CDR3 amino acids: CASSRQRTGGLSPLHF. CDR3 coding DNA: TGTGCCAGCAGCCGACAAAGGACAGGGGGTCTTTCACCCCTCCACTTT.